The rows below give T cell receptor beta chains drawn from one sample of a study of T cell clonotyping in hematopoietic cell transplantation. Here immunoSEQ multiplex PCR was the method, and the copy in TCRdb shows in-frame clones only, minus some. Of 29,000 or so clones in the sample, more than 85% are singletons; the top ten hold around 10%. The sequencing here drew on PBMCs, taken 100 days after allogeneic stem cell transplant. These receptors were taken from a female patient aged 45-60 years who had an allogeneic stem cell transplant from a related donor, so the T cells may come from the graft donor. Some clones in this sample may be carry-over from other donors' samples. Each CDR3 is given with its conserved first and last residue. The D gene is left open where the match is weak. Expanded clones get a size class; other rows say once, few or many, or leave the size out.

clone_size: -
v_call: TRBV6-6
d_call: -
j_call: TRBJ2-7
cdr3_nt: TGTGCCAGCAGTTACAGGGACGAGCAGTACTTC
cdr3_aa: CASSYRDEQYF

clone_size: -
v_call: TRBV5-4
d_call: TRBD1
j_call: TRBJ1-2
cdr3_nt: TGTGCCAGCAGCTCCGGGACAGTCTATGGCTACACCTTC
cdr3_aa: CASSSGTVYGYTF

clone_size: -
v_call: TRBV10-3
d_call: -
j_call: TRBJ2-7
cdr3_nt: TGTGCCATCACCCCACAGCCCGGGAGAGCCTACGAGCAGTACTTC
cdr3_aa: CAITPQPGRAYEQYF

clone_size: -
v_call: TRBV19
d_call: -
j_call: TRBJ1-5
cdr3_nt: TGTGCCAGTAGCACAGATAGCAATCAGCCCCAGCATTTT
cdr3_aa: CASSTDSNQPQHF

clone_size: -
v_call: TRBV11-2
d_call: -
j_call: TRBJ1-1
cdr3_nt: TGTGCCAGCAGCTTAGTGATGAACACTGAAGCTTTCTTT
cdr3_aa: CASSLVMNTEAFF

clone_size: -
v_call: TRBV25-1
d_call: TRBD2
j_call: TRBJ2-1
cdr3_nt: TGTGCCAGCAGTGAATATGGAGCTAGCGGGGGGGCCTACAATGAGCAGTTCTTC
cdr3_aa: CASSEYGASGGAYNEQFF

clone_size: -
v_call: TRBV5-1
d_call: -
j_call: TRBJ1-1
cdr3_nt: TGCGCCAGCAGCTTTGGGCAGGTCCGAGCTGAAGCTTTCTTT
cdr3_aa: CASSFGQVRAEAFF

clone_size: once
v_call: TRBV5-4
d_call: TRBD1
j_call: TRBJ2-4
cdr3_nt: TGTGCCAGCAGCTTCACAGGGGGTGAGGGCATTCAGTACTTC
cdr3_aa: CASSFTGGEGIQYF

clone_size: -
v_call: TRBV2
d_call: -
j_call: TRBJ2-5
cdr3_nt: TGTGCCACCAGACAGGAAGAGACCCAGTACTTC
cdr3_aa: CATRQEETQYF

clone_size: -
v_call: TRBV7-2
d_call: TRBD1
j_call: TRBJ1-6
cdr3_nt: TGTGCCAGCAGCCACCAGGGGGATTCCTATAATTCACCCCTCCACTTT
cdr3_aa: CASSHQGDSYNSPLHF

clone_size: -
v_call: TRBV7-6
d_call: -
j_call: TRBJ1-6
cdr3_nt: TGTGCCAGCAGCTTTACAGGGAATAATTCACCCCTCCACTTT
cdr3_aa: CASSFTGNNSPLHF

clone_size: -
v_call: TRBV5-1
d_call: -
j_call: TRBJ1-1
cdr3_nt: TGCGCCAGCAGCAGGACAGCGAACACTGAAGCTTTCTTT
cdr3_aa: CASSRTANTEAFF

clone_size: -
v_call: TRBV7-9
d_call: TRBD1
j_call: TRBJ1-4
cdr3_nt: TGTGCCAGCAGCCCCGACAGGGGCCTTGTTGGAAAACTGTTTTTT
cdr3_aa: CASSPDRGLVGKLFF

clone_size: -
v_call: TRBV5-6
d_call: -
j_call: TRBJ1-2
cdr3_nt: TGTGCCAGCAGCTTTCAAGGGAATGGCTACACCTTC
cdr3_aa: CASSFQGNGYTF

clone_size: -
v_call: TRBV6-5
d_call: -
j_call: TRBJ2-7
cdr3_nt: TGTGCCACCAACCCCCAGGGTTTCAACGAGCAGTACTTC
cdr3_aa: CATNPQGFNEQYF

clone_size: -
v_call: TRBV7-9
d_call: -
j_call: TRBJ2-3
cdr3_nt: TGTGCCAGCAGCTTAGGTCTCGGCACAGATACGCAGTATTTT
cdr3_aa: CASSLGLGTDTQYF

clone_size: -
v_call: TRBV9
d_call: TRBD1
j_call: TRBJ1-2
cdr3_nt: TGTGCCAGCAGCGTCACCGGGACAGTACCATCGGGGGGCTACACCTTC
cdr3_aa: CASSVTGTVPSGGYTF

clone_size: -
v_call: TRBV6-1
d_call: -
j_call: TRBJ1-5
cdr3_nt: TGTGCCAGCAGTGTAGGGTTGGGTCAGCCCCAGCATTTT
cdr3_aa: CASSVGLGQPQHF

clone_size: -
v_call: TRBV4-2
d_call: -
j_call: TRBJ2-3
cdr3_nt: TGTGCCAGCAGCCAAGCTCTAGCATCGTCAGATACGCAGTATTTT
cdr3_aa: CASSQALASSDTQYF

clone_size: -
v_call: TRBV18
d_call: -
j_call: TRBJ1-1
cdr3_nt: TGTGCCAGCTCACCCGGACGGAACACTGAAGCTTTCTTT
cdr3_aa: CASSPGRNTEAFF

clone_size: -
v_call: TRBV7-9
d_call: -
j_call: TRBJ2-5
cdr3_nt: TGTGCCAGCAGCCTTGGGGGAAGCGGGTATGAGACCCAGTACTTC
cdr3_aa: CASSLGGSGYETQYF

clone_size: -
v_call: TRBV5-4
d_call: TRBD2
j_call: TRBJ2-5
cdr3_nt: TGTGCCAGCAGCTCCATAGCGGGGGGTCAGGGGGAGACCCAGTACTTC
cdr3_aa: CASSSIAGGQGETQYF

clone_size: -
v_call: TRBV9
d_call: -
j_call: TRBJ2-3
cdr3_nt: TGTGCCAGCAGCGTAGCTTTCGGGGCTGGCACAGATACGCAGTATTTT
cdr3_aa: CASSVAFGAGTDTQYF

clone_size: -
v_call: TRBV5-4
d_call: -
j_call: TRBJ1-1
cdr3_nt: TGTGCCAGCAGCCTAGACAGAGAAGCTTTCTTT
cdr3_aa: CASSLDREAFF

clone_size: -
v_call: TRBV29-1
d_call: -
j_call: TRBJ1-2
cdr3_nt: TGCAGCGTTGAGAGGGCGGTGGACTATGGCTACACCTTC
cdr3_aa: CSVERAVDYGYTF

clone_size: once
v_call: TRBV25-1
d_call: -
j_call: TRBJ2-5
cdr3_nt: TGTGCCAGCAGTCACCCCGTGGGACTTAAGGAAGAGACCCAGTACTTC
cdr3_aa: CASSHPVGLKEETQYF

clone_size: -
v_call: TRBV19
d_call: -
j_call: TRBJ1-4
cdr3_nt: TGTGCCAGTAGGGGGGCGCAAACTAATGAAAAACTGTTTTTT
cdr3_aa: CASRGAQTNEKLFF

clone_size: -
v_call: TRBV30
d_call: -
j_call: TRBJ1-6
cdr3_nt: TGTGCCTCCACAGGCAGACGTGATTCACCCCTCCACTTT
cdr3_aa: CASTGRRDSPLHF

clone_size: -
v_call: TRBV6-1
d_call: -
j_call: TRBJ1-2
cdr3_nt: TGTGCCAGCAGTGAACTCAGGGGCGGCTATGGCTACACCTTC
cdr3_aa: CASSELRGGYGYTF

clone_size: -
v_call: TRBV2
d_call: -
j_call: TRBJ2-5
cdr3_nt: TGTGCCAGCAGTTTGGGTGTCCGACCCTACCAAGAGACCCAGTACTTC
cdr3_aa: CASSLGVRPYQETQYF

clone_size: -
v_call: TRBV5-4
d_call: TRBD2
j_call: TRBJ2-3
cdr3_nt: TGTGCCAGCAGCTTGGGACTAGCGGGGGGGAGCACAGATACGCAGTATTTT
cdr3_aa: CASSLGLAGGSTDTQYF

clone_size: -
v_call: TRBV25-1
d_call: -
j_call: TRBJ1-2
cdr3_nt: TGTGCCAGCAGTGCCTCAAGCGGGGACTATGGCTACACCTTC
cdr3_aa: CASSASSGDYGYTF

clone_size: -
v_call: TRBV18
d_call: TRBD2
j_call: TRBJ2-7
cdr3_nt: TGTGCCAGCTCACCACCCCGATCGGGAGGGATCAGCTCCTACGAGCAGTACTTC
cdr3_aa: CASSPPRSGGISSYEQYF

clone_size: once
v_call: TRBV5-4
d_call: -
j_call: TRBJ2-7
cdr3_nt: TGTGCCAGCAGCTTGTACAACTCCTACGAGCAGTACTTC
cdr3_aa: CASSLYNSYEQYF

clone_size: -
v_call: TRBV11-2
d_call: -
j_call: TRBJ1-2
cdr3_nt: TGTGCCAGCAGCCTGCTCGGGGGTTCGGATGGCTACACCTTC
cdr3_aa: CASSLLGGSDGYTF

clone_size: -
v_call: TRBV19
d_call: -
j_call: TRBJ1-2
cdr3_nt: TGTGCCAGTAGTCCCCAAAGCGAGGGGTATGGCTACACCTTC
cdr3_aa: CASSPQSEGYGYTF

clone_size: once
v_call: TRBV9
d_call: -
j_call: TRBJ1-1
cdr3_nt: TGTGCCAGCAGCGGACCTCAGGTTCTGAACACTGAAGCTTTCTTT
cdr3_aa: CASSGPQVLNTEAFF

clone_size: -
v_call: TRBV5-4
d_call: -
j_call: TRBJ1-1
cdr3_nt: TGTGCCAGCACCCCGGGGGGCCCGAGGAACACTGAAGCTTTCTTT
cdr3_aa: CASTPGGPRNTEAFF

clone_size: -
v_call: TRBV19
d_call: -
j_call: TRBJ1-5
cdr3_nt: TGTGCCAGTAGTATAACGGGCAATCAGCCCCAGCATTTT
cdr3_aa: CASSITGNQPQHF

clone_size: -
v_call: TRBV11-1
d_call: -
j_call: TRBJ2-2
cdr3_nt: TGTGCCAGCAGGTTGAAGGGTACCGGGGAGCTGTTTTTT
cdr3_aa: CASRLKGTGELFF

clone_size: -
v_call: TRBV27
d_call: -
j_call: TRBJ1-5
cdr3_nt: TGTGCCAGCAGCTTGATAGTAGGTTATCAGCCCCAGCATTTT
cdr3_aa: CASSLIVGYQPQHF

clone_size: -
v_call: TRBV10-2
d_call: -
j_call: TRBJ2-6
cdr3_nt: TGCGCCAGCAGTGGAAGGCCGAGGGCCAACGTCCTGACTTTC
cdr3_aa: CASSGRPRANVLTF

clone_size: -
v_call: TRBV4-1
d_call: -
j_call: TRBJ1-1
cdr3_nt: TGCGCCAGCAGCCTTGGACAGGAAGCTTTCTTT
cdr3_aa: CASSLGQEAFF